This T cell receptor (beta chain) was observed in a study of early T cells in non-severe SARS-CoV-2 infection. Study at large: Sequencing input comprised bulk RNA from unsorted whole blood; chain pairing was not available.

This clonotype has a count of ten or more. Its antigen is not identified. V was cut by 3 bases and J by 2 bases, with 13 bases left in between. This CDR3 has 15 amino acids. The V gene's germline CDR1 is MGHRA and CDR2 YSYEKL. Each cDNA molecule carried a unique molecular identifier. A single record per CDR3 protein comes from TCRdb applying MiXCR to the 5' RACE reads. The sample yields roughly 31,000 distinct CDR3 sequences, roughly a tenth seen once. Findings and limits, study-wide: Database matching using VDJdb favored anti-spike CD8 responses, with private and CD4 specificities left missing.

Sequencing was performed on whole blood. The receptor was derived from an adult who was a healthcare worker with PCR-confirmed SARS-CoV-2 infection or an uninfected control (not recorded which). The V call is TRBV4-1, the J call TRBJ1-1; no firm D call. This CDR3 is CASSQSGGSNTEAFF. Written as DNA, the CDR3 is TGCGCCAGCAGCCAGTCCGGTGGCAGTAACACTGAAGCTTTCTTT.